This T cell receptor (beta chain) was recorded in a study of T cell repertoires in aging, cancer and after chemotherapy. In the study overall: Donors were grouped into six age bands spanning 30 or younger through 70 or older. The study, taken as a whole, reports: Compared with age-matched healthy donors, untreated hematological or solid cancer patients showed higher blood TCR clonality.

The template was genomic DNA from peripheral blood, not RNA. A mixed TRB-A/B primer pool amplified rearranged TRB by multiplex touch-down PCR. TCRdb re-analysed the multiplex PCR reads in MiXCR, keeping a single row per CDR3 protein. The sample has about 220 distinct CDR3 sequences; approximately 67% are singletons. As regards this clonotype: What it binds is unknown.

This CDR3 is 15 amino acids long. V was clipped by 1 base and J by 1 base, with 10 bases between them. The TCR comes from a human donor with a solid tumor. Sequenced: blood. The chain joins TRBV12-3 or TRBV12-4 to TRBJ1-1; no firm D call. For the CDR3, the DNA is TGTGCCAGCAGTTTAGTAGGACCCTCGAACACTGAAGCTTTCTTT. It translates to CASSLVGPSNTEAFF.